This TCR beta chain was identified in a study of blood T cells in healthy people across ages. General study findings and limits: In older individuals, TCR beta diversity per million T cells was lower, falling roughly linearly with age. Investigators treated diversity estimates from one million T cells as underestimates.

Alongside a J-beta primer mix, a sample-barcoded 5' primer served in a second PCR lasting about 7 to 12 cycles. Per-sample output comprised a minimum of 2.5 million paired-end reads containing CDR3. MiXCR was run by TCRdb on the 5' RACE reads, yielding one entry per CDR3 protein. The table lists about 1,000,000 distinct CDR3 sequences, under 55% of them singletons. V lost 0 bases and J 13 bases, leaving 19 bases between the germline ends. Germline assignment: CDR1 DFQATT and CDR2 SNEGSKA (reference sequence). This CDR3 has 14 residues. As to this clonotype: Its antigen remains unidentified.

The sequencing sample was made of blood. The chain couples TRBV20-1 to TRBJ2-1; D is unresolved. The TCR was taken from a woman between 55 and 75 years old in good health. CDR3 amino acids: CSARDRVGQETQFF. CDR3 DNA: TGCAGTGCTAGAGATCGGGTGGGTCAAGAGACCCAGTTCTTC.